Sequencing of this T cell receptor (beta chain) was carried out in a study of T cell responses to AZD1222 COVID-19 vaccine. The V and J ends lost 1 base and 2 bases, in that order; junction bases with no gene match: 0. Germline lookup yields CDR1 LGHDT and CDR2 YNNKEL (reference sequence). This CDR3 has 14 residues. This clone was seen a few times. Its antigen is undetermined. General study results and limits: No repertoire was sampled before or during the peak T cell response, only after it. The donor cohort was predominantly white British with a female majority, and clonal diversity may have been underestimated.

The data were produced by immunoSEQ multiplex PCR, yet TCRdb's version contains in-frame clones alone and is incomplete. The table lists 75,000 to 90,000 clones, roughly 80% of them singletons. The clonotype comes from an adult in good health. Sequenced material: peripheral blood, taken on day 0 of AZD1222 vaccination. The gene calls are TRBV3-1 (or the pseudogene TRBV3-2) and TRBJ1-2; 8 bases agree with TRBD1. The CDR3 region is CASSQGTGNYGYTF. The DNA for the CDR3 is TGTGCCAGCAGCCAAGGGACAGGGAACTATGGCTACACCTTC.